Listed below are T cell receptor beta chains from one sample, sequenced in a study of metastatic and nonmetastatic thyroid tumors. TCRdb reprocessed the PCR reads using MiXCR. The sample yields tens of thousands of clones, roughly 30% seen once. The specimen was blood. These TCRs come from a female donor with papillary thyroid cancer or a benign thyroid nodule (not recorded which). Some clones in this sample may be carry-over from other donors' samples. Each CDR3 is given with its conserved first and last residue. Each record gives: CDR3 DNA, CDR3 protein, V gene, clone size, J gene, D gene. A D gene is named only where the DNA matches it firmly. Only part of the rows carry a size: once, few, many, or a class if the clone is expanded.

cdr3_nt: TGTGCCAGCAGCTTAGAAGTAGGGGGCCTTACCTACGAGCAGTACTTC
cdr3_aa: CASSLEVGGLTYEQYF
v_call: TRBV11-2
clone_size: once
j_call: TRBJ2-7
d_call: TRBD1

cdr3_nt: TGCGCCAGCAGCCAGGTCCGACTTTCTAACTATGGCTACACCTTC
cdr3_aa: CASSQVRLSNYGYTF
v_call: TRBV4-3
clone_size: once
j_call: TRBJ1-2
d_call: -

cdr3_nt: TGTGCCAGCAGAACACCGTACAATGAGCAGTTCTTC
cdr3_aa: CASRTPYNEQFF
v_call: TRBV6-1
clone_size: -
j_call: TRBJ2-1
d_call: -

cdr3_nt: TGCGCCAGCAGCTTGGTTGGGGACCTCTCCTATGGCTACACCTTC
cdr3_aa: CASSLVGDLSYGYTF
v_call: TRBV5-1
clone_size: -
j_call: TRBJ1-2
d_call: -

cdr3_nt: TGTGCCAGCAGTCTAGCGGGGGGGCCCGCAGATACGCAGTATTTT
cdr3_aa: CASSLAGGPADTQYF
v_call: TRBV6-1
clone_size: -
j_call: TRBJ2-3
d_call: TRBD2

cdr3_nt: TGTGCCAGCAGTCCTTTGACAGTTGAAGCTTTCTTT
cdr3_aa: CASSPLTVEAFF
v_call: TRBV28
clone_size: -
j_call: TRBJ1-1
d_call: -

cdr3_nt: TGTGCCAGCAGCGCAGGACCCTATAATTCACCCCTCCACTTT
cdr3_aa: CASSAGPYNSPLHF
v_call: TRBV6-1
clone_size: few
j_call: TRBJ1-6
d_call: -

cdr3_nt: TGCAGTGCTAGCGGAAGGGTCCAGGGGATCTCCTACGAGCAGTACTTC
cdr3_aa: CSASGRVQGISYEQYF
v_call: TRBV20-1
clone_size: few
j_call: TRBJ2-7
d_call: -

cdr3_nt: TGTGCCAGCAGTGCGGGGGGGAGCACAGATACGCAGTATTTT
cdr3_aa: CASSAGGSTDTQYF
v_call: TRBV25-1
clone_size: few
j_call: TRBJ2-3
d_call: TRBD2

cdr3_nt: TGTGCCAGCAGTCCGACCCCGGCCTCTGGAAACACCATATATTTT
cdr3_aa: CASSPTPASGNTIYF
v_call: TRBV7-2
clone_size: many
j_call: TRBJ1-3
d_call: -

cdr3_nt: TGCGCCAGCAGCCAAGGGTTCGGACTAGCGGGAGTTGAGCAGTTCTTC
cdr3_aa: CASSQGFGLAGVEQFF
v_call: TRBV4-3
clone_size: many
j_call: TRBJ2-1
d_call: TRBD2

cdr3_nt: TGTGCCACCAGTGATCGGGATCCATTTTCCCACGGCTACACCTTC
cdr3_aa: CATSDRDPFSHGYTF
v_call: TRBV24-1
clone_size: few
j_call: TRBJ1-2
d_call: -

cdr3_nt: TGTGCCAGCAGCTTGGGTCTCCGCGGGGAGAACAATGAGCAGTTCTTC
cdr3_aa: CASSLGLRGENNEQFF
v_call: TRBV5-5
clone_size: many
j_call: TRBJ2-1
d_call: -

cdr3_nt: TGTGCCAGCAGTGAAATTTGGGGCGCCCCCGATGGCTACACCTTC
cdr3_aa: CASSEIWGAPDGYTF
v_call: TRBV6-1
clone_size: few
j_call: TRBJ1-2
d_call: -